This T cell receptor beta chain stems from a study of Ad26.COV2.S vaccination and SARS-CoV-2 variants. Background on the study: Trial arm assignment for the donor was COV1001 Ad26.COV2.S. The vaccine Ad26.COV2.S was put into the muscle once, or twice with 56 days between.

Sequencing used immunoSEQ multiplex PCR; TCRdb keeps in-frame clones, though not all of them. This repertoire shows 350,000 to 400,000 clones, 89% found once; its top ten account for over 1.5%. The treatment denotes: around 19 received Ad26.COV2.S at low or high dose, single or two shots; several received placebo; per-sample allocation not given. Specimens were obtained on day 63 following the first vaccine or placebo injection. Points from the study as a whole: Those who received the vaccine showed greater spike-specific TCR breadth than those given placebo. Estimates derived from TCR breadth and depth analyses may have underestimated total T cell responses.

This clone came up a few times. Its antigen remains unidentified. The receptor comes from a person aged 18-60 years who received the Ad26.COV2.S COVID-19 vaccine or a placebo. The sequencing here drew on peripheral blood, taken in a trial of Ad26.COV2.S vaccine versus placebo.

The CDR3 sequence: CASSSSGNEQFF. The CDR3 bases are TGTGCCAGCAGCTCTAGTGGCAATGAGCAGTTCTTC. The J gene is TRBJ2-1, the V gene TRBV5-4; the D is unclear. Germline V gives CDR1 SGHNT, CDR2 YYREEE (reference sequence). This CDR3 is built from 12 residues. Trimming took 3 bases from V and 6 from J, leaving 7 bases between them.